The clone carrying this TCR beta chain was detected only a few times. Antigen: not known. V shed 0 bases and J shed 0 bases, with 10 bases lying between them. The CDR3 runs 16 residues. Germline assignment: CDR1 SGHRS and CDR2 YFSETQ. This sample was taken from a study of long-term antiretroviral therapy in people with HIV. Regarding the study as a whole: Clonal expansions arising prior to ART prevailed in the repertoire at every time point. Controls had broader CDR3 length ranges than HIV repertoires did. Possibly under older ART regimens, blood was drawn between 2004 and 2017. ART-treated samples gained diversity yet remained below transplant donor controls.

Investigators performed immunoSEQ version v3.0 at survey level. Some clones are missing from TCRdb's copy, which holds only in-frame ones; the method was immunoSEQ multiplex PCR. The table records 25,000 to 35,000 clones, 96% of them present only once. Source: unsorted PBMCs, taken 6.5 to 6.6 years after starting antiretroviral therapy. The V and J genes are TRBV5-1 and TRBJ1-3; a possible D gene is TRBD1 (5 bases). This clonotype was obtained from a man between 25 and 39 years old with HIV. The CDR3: CASSLALGGSGNTIYF. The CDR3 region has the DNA TGCGCCAGCAGCTTGGCCCTCGGGGGCTCTGGAAACACCATATATTTT.